Reported below is one T cell receptor beta chain. The antigen is unknown. The data were taken from a study of shared clonotypes between healthy human individuals. Study observations and caveats: Clonotype sharing among the donors was expected to vary with sequencing depth. Naive subsets, compared against memory subsets, generally had larger estimated richness values.

DNA at 200 ng, tens of thousands of T cell genomes, went into sorted-subset replicate PCRs. The data were produced by immunoSEQ multiplex PCR, yet TCRdb's version contains in-frame clones alone and is incomplete. Here the sample spans over 1.4 million clones, 96% being singletons. In germline, CDR1 is PRHDT, CDR2 FYEKMQ (reference sequence). After removal of 3 bases from V and 5 bases from J, the junction contained 11 bases not matched to a gene. The CDR3 contains 16 residues. The source of this sequence is a man aged 25 to 40 in good health. The sequenced sample was naive CD4+ T cells sorted from blood. Subset here: CD45RA+ positively selected. The chain has TRBV13 and TRBJ2-5, with 8 bases matching TRBD1. The CDR3 loop reads CASSLGTGGKDETQYF. The DNA for the CDR3 is TGTGCCAGCAGCTTGGGCACAGGGGGAAAGGACGAGACCCAGTACTTC.